The 32 T cell receptor beta chains in this list originate from one sample, sequenced in a study of blood T cell repertoires in COVID-19. The protocol was immunoSEQ multiplex PCR, while the TCRdb copy is restricted to in-frame clones and leaves out a portion. The table includes over 150,000 clones, more than 80% detected once. Input material: PBMCs or T cells enriched from blood (not recorded which). All receptors come from a man aged 35-49 years who had recovered from COVID-19.

The rearrangement joins TRBV27 to TRBJ1-1; 7 bases fit TRBD1. The CDR3 is 14 residues long. Trimming took 5 bases from V and 0 from J; bases not matched to a gene: 3. Germline V gene sequence: CDR1 MNHEY, CDR2 SMNVEV (reference sequence). Here the CDR3 DNA reads TGTGCCAGCAGTATCGGGACAGTGAACACTGAAGCTTTCTTT. This codes for CASSIGTVNTEAFF.

J is TRBJ1-1 and V is TRBV10-1, with TRBD1 as a possible D gene (6 bases). The germline gives CDR1 WNHNN, CDR2 SYGVQD (reference sequence). The CDR3 is made up of 14 amino acids. With 3 bases removed from V and 7 bases from J, the gap between germline ends came to 15 bases. The CDR3 region has the DNA TGCGCCAGCAGTGACGTAGCAGGGGCTTTTGAAGCTTTCTTT. Protein product: CASSDVAGAFEAFF.

The chain joins TRBV24-1 to TRBJ2-2, with 8 bases fitting TRBD1. Germline V lookup: CDR1 KGHDR, CDR2 SFDVKD. V gave up 8 bases and J gave up 5 bases; unmatched junction bases: 9. The CDR3 has 15 residues. In DNA, the CDR3 is TGTGCCACCACCAACGATAGGACAGGGACCGGGGAGCTGTTTTTT. Protein: CATTNDRTGTGELFF.

This chain uses TRBV28 with TRBJ2-5, with D possibly being TRBD1 (8 bases). CDR3 size: 15 residues. Germline assignment: CDR1 MDHEN and CDR2 SYDVKM. Between the trimmed V and J ends, which lost 6 bases and 5 bases, there was a span of 19 bases. The CDR3 protein is CASSSGTGVLETQYF. DNA for the CDR3: TGTGCCAGCAGCAGCGGGACAGGTGTTTTGGAGACCCAGTACTTC.

The chain is built from TRBV9 and TRBJ2-1, with 8 nucleotides matching TRBD2. CDR3 length equals 18 residues. The germline V gene encodes CDR1 SGDLS and CDR2 YYNGEE. The junction had 9 bases not matched to a gene; V was cut back by 0 bases and J by 1 base. Here the CDR3 reads CASSVAGLPGGSYNEQFF. CDR3 sequence (DNA): TGTGCCAGCAGCGTAGCTGGCCTCCCGGGGGGGTCCTACAATGAGCAGTTCTTC.

The chain employs TRBV5-1 and TRBJ2-7; tentatively, D is TRBD2 (5 bases). This CDR3 has 15 residues. Germline V gene sequence: CDR1 SGHRS, CDR2 YFSETQ. V was cut by 4 bases and J by 5 bases, with 19 bases left in between. CDR3 coding DNA: TGCGCCAGCAGCAGCTCGGGATCCAGAAGCCACGAGCAGTACTTC. The encoded protein is CASSSSGSRSHEQYF.

This clone occurred a few times. The V gene is TRBV19, the J gene TRBJ2-1, with a weak D call TRBD1 (6 bases). V was trimmed by 0 bases and J by 7 bases, leaving 16 bases between them. The CDR3 consists of 16 residues. CDR1 is LNHDA, CDR2 SQIVND, per germline (reference sequence). In nucleotides, the CDR3 is TGTGCCAGTAGTATAGACAGGGGCTCTTGGGGGAATGAGCAGTTCTTC. As protein: CASSIDRGSWGNEQFF.

This sequence joins TRBV19 and TRBJ1-1; D not resolved. Germline lookup yields CDR1 LNHDA and CDR2 SQIVND (reference sequence). V lost 5 bases, J lost 0 bases, and 16 bases lay in between. CDR3 length equals 16 residues. The CDR3 here is CASSPRREAMNTEAFF. CDR3 sequence (DNA): TGTGCCAGTAGTCCGCGACGGGAGGCAATGAACACTGAAGCTTTCTTT.

V gene TRBV6-5 combines with J gene TRBJ1-2; 8 bases fit TRBD1. After removal of 6 bases from V and 4 bases from J, the junction contained 10 bases not matched to a gene. Germline V gives CDR1 MNHEY, CDR2 SVGAGI. The CDR3 is 15 amino acids. The CDR3 reads CASSPGQGPLYGYTF. Written as DNA, the CDR3 is TGTGCCAGCAGCCCAGGACAGGGACCCCTCTATGGCTACACCTTC.

The rearrangement uses TRBV7-3 and TRBJ2-2; tentatively, D is TRBD1 (6 bases). Per the germline V gene, CDR1 is SGHTA and CDR2 is FQGTGA. CDR3 length equals 15 residues. V was trimmed by 6 bases and J by 3 bases, leaving 14 bases between them. The DNA for the CDR3 is TGTGCCAGCAGACCCGGGACACAACACACCGGGGAGCTGTTTTTT. Translation gives CASRPGTQHTGELFF.

This chain uses TRBV3-1 (or the pseudogene TRBV3-2) with TRBJ1-1; perhaps TRBD1 as D (5 bases). This CDR3 is 15 amino acids long. Germline values: CDR1 LGHDT, CDR2 YNNKEL (reference sequence). Trimming removed 6 bases from V and 3 bases from J, with 17 bases in between. CDR3 coding DNA: TGTGCCAGCAGTATTAGTCCGGCGGGGGACACTGAAGCTTTCTTT. Protein sequence: CASSISPAGDTEAFF.

This rearrangement joins TRBV10-1 to TRBJ1-1; D gene unclear. Germline values: CDR1 WNHNN, CDR2 SYGVQD (reference sequence). The CDR3 totals 13 residues. V dropped 9 bases and J dropped 6 bases, with 17 bases sitting between them. The chain's CDR3 is CASADTATSEAFF. CDR3 bases: TGCGCCAGTGCCGATACTGCTACGTCTGAAGCTTTCTTT.

The chain combines TRBV7-9 with TRBJ2-5, with 14 bases fitting TRBD2. Germline CDR1 and CDR2: SEHNR and FQNEAQ (reference sequence). The CDR3 runs to 15 residues. J gave up 7 bases and V 3 bases, and 4 bases lay outside the gene matches. CDR3 coding DNA: TGTGCCAGCAGCTTCGGGACTAGCGGGAGCGGGACCCAGTACTTC. It specifies CASSFGTSGSGTQYF. The full variable domain, in which reference TRBV7-9 and TRBJ2-5 provide the parts outside the CDR3, is DTGVSQNPRHKITKRGQNVTFRCDPISEHNRLYWYRQTLGQGPEFLTYFQNEAQLEKSRLLSDRFSAERPKGSFSTLEIQRTEQGDSAMYLCASSFGTSGSGTQYFGPGTRLLVL.

This rearrangement joins TRBV29-1 to TRBJ1-2, with D possibly being TRBD1 (5 bases). Trimming left V 3 bases short and J 1 base short, with 6 bases between. Per germline, CDR1 SQVTM and CDR2 ANQGSEA. The CDR3 extends over 12 amino acids. In DNA, the CDR3 is TGCAGCGTTGAGACAGATAACTATGGCTACACCTTC. Translated, it gives CSVETDNYGYTF.

The chain uses TRBV5-6 and TRBJ1-4; TRBD1 might be the D (6 bases). Germline CDR1 SGHDT, CDR2 YYEEEE. V dropped 7 bases and J dropped 4 bases, with 17 bases sitting between them. This CDR3 has 15 amino acids. The CDR3 region is CASGNRVQDNEKLFF. In nucleotides, the CDR3 is TGTGCCAGCGGGAACAGGGTCCAGGATAATGAAAAACTGTTTTTT.

This clone has only a few counts. Written as DNA, the CDR3 is TGTGCCAGCAGTTTATCGGGGGGGCCCTACAATGAGCAGTTCTTC. Translated, it gives CASSLSGGPYNEQFF. This chain links TRBV6-4 with TRBJ2-1; TRBD2 matches at 8 bases. CDR1 and CDR2 from the germline V gene are MRHNA and SNTAGT. With 5 bases clipped from V and 2 bases from J, the junction kept 5 bases outside the gene matches. The CDR3 runs 15 residues.

V is TRBV6-2 or TRBV6-3 and J is TRBJ2-3; 10 nucleotides agree with TRBD2. V lost 2 bases, J lost 2 bases, and 1 base stayed unmatched. CDR3 length: 15 residues. CDR1 is MNHEY, CDR2 SVGEGT, per germline. The CDR3 sequence is CASSYSGRDTDTQYF. CDR3 sequence (DNA): TGTGCCAGCAGTTACAGCGGGAGGGACACAGATACGCAGTATTTT.

This clone was found once. The chain carries TRBV29-1 and TRBJ1-4; 8 bases are a match to TRBD1. V shed 4 bases and J 4 bases; nucleotides not matched to a gene: 5. The CDR3 sequence is 14 residues long. Germline-derived CDR1 and CDR2 are SQVTM and ANQGSEA. The CDR3: CSVAGGARNEKLFF. Written as DNA, the CDR3 is TGCAGCGTTGCAGGGGGCGCGCGTAATGAAAAACTGTTTTTT.

The CDR3 DNA is TGTGCCAGCAGCCTCAGAGGTGAGGGCACTAATGAAAAACTGTTTTTT. Its translation is CASSLRGEGTNEKLFF. This chain joins TRBV3-1 (or the pseudogene TRBV3-2) and TRBJ1-4; D uncertain. Trimming removed 4 bases at V and 2 bases at J, with 14 bases between. CDR3 length: 16 amino acids. The germline V gene has CDR1 LGHDT and CDR2 YNNKEL (reference sequence).

This clone has more than one count but fewer than ten. The chain links TRBV5-1 to TRBJ1-1; D may be TRBD1 (6 bases). Germline assignment: CDR1 SGHRS and CDR2 YFSETQ. V was shortened by 5 bases and J by 1 base, with 12 bases between the two germline ends. The CDR3 loop spans 14 amino acids. DNA of the CDR3: TGCGCCAGCAGGCGACAGGCAACGAACACTGAAGCTTTCTTT. Residues: CASRRQATNTEAFF.

Of note for this clone: This same CDR3 is encoded by further DNA sequences in the sample. The CDR3 loop is CASSETGSNQPQHF. CDR3 coding DNA: TGTGCCAGCAGTGAAACAGGTAGCAATCAGCCCCAGCATTTT. The chain recombines TRBV2 with TRBJ1-5; TRBD1 might be the D (5 bases). The CDR3 contains 14 residues. Germline CDR1 reads SNHLY; CDR2 reads FYNNEI. Trimming took off 2 bases at V and 0 bases at J, with 5 bases between the two ends.

The genes are TRBV5-4 and TRBJ1-1; D ambiguous. Germline V gene sequence: CDR1 SGHNT, CDR2 YYREEE (reference sequence). The CDR3 runs 16 residues. Trimming stripped 0 bases from V and 2 bases from J, with 14 bases between. CDR3 DNA: TGTGCCAGCAGCTTGGTTGAGAGTTCTGTAAACACTGAAGCTTTCTTT. Translated, it gives CASSLVESSVNTEAFF.

The V and J genes are TRBV2 and TRBJ2-7; weak D call: TRBD1 (5 bases). The CDR3 runs 14 residues. Trimming removed 5 bases from V and 6 bases from J, with 17 bases in between. From germline, CDR1 is SNHLY and CDR2 FYNNEI. CDR3 sequence: CASSLGQGMSEQYF. Written as DNA, the CDR3 is TGTGCCAGCAGTCTAGGCCAGGGAATGTCCGAGCAGTACTTC.

V gene TRBV6-5 combines with J gene TRBJ1-3, with TRBD1 matching over 9 bases. The germline CDR1 and CDR2 sequences are MNHEY and SVGAGI. V trimming: 8 bases; J trimming: 2 bases; junction bases outside the gene matches: 4. The CDR3 covers 14 residues. In DNA, the CDR3 is TGTGCCAGCGAACAGGGGGCAGCTGGAAACACCATATATTTT. This sequence encodes CASEQGAAGNTIYF.

This chain connects TRBV11-3 to TRBJ2-3, with D perhaps matching TRBD2 (6 bases). V gave up 6 bases and J gave up 1 base, with 8 bases separating them. The CDR3 loop spans 13 amino acids. Germline V gives CDR1 SGHNT, CDR2 YENEEA. CDR3 loop: CASRGGGTDTQYF. CDR3 bases: TGTGCCAGCAGAGGCGGGGGCACAGATACGCAGTATTTT.

This clone appeared once. This chain links TRBV27 with TRBJ2-7; 8 nucleotides match TRBD1. The J segment lost 5 bases and the V segment lost 2 bases, leaving 5 bases of the junction unmatched. The CDR3 is 14 residues long. CDR1 and CDR2 (germline): MNHEY, SMNVEV (reference sequence). The CDR3 DNA reads as TGTGCCAGCAGTTTAATGAGACAGGGGAACGAGCAGTACTTC. Its protein is CASSLMRQGNEQYF.

This chain connects TRBV7-9 to TRBJ2-5, with a tentative D call TRBD1 (6 bases). Germline V gene data show CDR1 as SEHNR and CDR2 as FQNEAQ (reference sequence). The CDR3 is 14 residues long. Between the trimmed V and J ends, which lost 5 bases and 5 bases, there was a span of 15 bases. This CDR3 is CASSALGGWETQYF. The CDR3 DNA is TGTGCCAGCAGCGCCCTAGGGGGATGGGAGACCCAGTACTTC.

The chain recombines TRBV28 with TRBJ1-2; the D gene is possibly TRBD1 (6 bases). CDR1 is MDHEN, CDR2 SYDVKM, per germline. With 6 bases removed from V and 6 bases from J, the gap between germline ends came to 20 bases. The CDR3 is 15 residues long. CDR3 loop: CASSYIRTVPDGYTF. CDR3 nucleotides: TGTGCCAGCAGCTATATCCGGACAGTCCCGGATGGCTACACCTTC.

The chain recombines TRBV27 with TRBJ1-6; 7 bases line up with TRBD1. The CDR3 is 15 amino acids. Trimming cost V 2 bases and J 7 bases; bases outside gene matches: 5. The germline V gene has CDR1 MNHEY and CDR2 SMNVEV (reference sequence). In nucleotides, the CDR3 is TGTGCCAGCAGTTTAGGGCAGGGGGGAAATTCACCCCTCCACTTT. Translation: CASSLGQGGNSPLHF.

This clone appeared a few times. The germline gene is not matched at one end of the junction; a read error may be the cause. V is TRBV7-7 and J is TRBJ1-4; D is unresolved. The CDR3 has 15 amino acids. CDR1 SSHAT and CDR2 FNYEAQ come from the germline V gene (reference sequence). The CDR3 spells CASSQGPGSEEKLFF. As DNA, the CDR3 is TGTGCTAGCAGCCAAGGACCGGGGTCGGAGGAAAAACTGTTTTTT.

The V gene is TRBV4-1, the J gene TRBJ2-1; 11 bases agree with TRBD2. The CDR3 loop spans 18 amino acids. Losses at the gene ends were 0 bases for V and 1 base for J; bases not matched to a gene: 5. Germline loops: CDR1 MGHRA, CDR2 YSYEKL. Written as DNA, the CDR3 is TGCGCCAGCAGCCAAGAAACTAGCGGGAGTGCGTCCTACAATGAGCAGTTCTTC. It yields the protein CASSQETSGSASYNEQFF.

This sequence joins TRBV5-6 and TRBJ1-2, with D tentatively TRBD1 (6 bases). Trimming took off 2 bases at V and 8 bases at J, with 10 bases between the two ends. The CDR3 runs to 12 residues. The germline V gene has CDR1 SGHDT and CDR2 YYEEEE. CDR3 in amino acids: CASSLQGIGYTF. The CDR3 bases are TGTGCCAGCAGCTTACAGGGTATAGGCTACACCTTC.